The 18 T cell receptor beta chains below were found in one sample sequenced in a study of Ad26.COV2.S vaccination and SARS-CoV-2 variants. Treatment: 19 received Ad26.COV2.S at low or high dose, single or two shots; 5 received placebo; per-sample allocation not given. Following the first vaccine or placebo injection, samples were taken on day 63. Clones were read by immunoSEQ multiplex PCR, and TCRdb kept only the in-frame ones, dropping some. The sample contains about 390,000 clones, 92% of which appear only once. The sample was peripheral blood, taken in a trial of Ad26.COV2.S vaccine versus placebo. These receptors were collected from a person between 18 and 65 years old who received the Ad26.COV2.S COVID-19 vaccine or a placebo.

The chain carries TRBV11-2 and TRBJ2-2; D may be TRBD1 (6 bases). The length of the CDR3 is 16 residues. Per germline, CDR1 SGHAT and CDR2 FQNNGV. The V gene lost 8 bases and the J gene lost 7 bases, with 23 bases spanning the gap. The CDR3 region is CASQTPSQGLGGELFF. Written as DNA, the CDR3 is TGTGCCAGCCAAACACCGAGTCAGGGGTTGGGCGGGGAGCTGTTTTTT.

The chain employs TRBV5-4 and TRBJ1-4; possibly TRBD1 for D (5 bases). V was shortened by 2 bases and J by 6 bases, with 11 bases between the two germline ends. This CDR3 contains 14 residues. Germline-derived CDR1 and CDR2 are SGHNT and YYREEE (reference sequence). CDR3 in DNA: TGTGCCAGCAGCTTTGGGGGTAACGATGAAAAACTGTTTTTT. Translating gives CASSFGGNDEKLFF.

The CDR3 is CASSRTGGFQPQHF. For the CDR3, the DNA is TGCGCCAGCAGTCGGACAGGGGGCTTTCAGCCCCAGCATTTT. This chain links TRBV23-1 with TRBJ1-5, with TRBD1 identical over 11 bases. TRBV23-1 is assigned to the ORF class and has an uncertain function. The CDR3 consists of 14 residues. V shed 4 bases, J shed 6 bases, and the junction held 2 bases outside the gene matches.

J is TRBJ2-1 and V is TRBV7-9; D remains unclear. The CDR3 runs to 15 residues. CDR1 SEHNR and CDR2 FQNEAQ come from the germline V gene (reference sequence). V gave up 4 bases and J gave up 5 bases, with 15 bases separating them. The CDR3 sequence is CASSWTLGADNEQFF. Here the CDR3 DNA reads TGTGCCAGCAGCTGGACGTTGGGCGCTGACAATGAGCAGTTCTTC.

The chain carries TRBV15 and TRBJ2-7; D tentatively reads TRBD1 or TRBD2 (5 bases each). The germline gives CDR1 LNHNV, CDR2 YYDKDF (reference sequence). The CDR3 contains 13 residues. The V gene lost 4 bases and the J gene lost 3 bases, with 10 bases spanning the gap. CDR3 protein: CATSKKGSYEQYF. The CDR3 DNA is TGTGCCACCAGCAAGAAGGGGAGCTACGAGCAGTACTTC.

The chain combines TRBV28 with TRBJ1-1; D ambiguous. Trimming pared 7 bases from V and 5 bases from J, leaving 17 bases between. Germline assignment: CDR1 MDHEN and CDR2 SYDVKM. This CDR3 comprises 14 residues. The CDR3 spells CASMTQPSSTEAFF. DNA for the CDR3: TGTGCCAGCATGACACAGCCGTCTTCGACTGAAGCTTTCTTT.

The V and J genes are TRBV6-2 or TRBV6-3 and TRBJ1-1; D not certain. Germline CDR1 and CDR2: MNHEY and SVGEGT. Deletions cut 2 bases from V and 6 bases from J, with 10 bases between. The CDR3 length is 13 residues. The CDR3 region has the DNA TGTGCCAGCAGTTACGTTTCCGGGGCTGAAGCTTTCTTT. It translates to CASSYVSGAEAFF.

This chain links TRBV5-6 with TRBJ2-6; D gene uncertain. The length of the CDR3 is 15 residues. The germline V and J ends were trimmed by 4 bases and 0 bases, with 8 bases remaining between them. Germline CDR1 SGHDT, CDR2 YYEEEE. The CDR3 nucleotides read TGTGCCAGCAGCCGCGTGAGCTCTGGGGCCAACGTCCTGACTTTC. Its protein product is CASSRVSSGANVLTF.

J is TRBJ2-7 and V is TRBV30, with 7 bases identical to TRBD2. The CDR3 extends over 11 amino acids. CDR1 GTSNPN and CDR2 SVGIG come from the germline V gene (reference sequence). J gave up 4 bases and V 7 bases, and 4 bases lay outside the gene matches. Here the CDR3 DNA reads TGTGCCTTCACGGGGGGATACGAGCAGTACTTC. This encodes CAFTGGYEQYF. The whole variable domain, filled in from reference TRBV30 and TRBJ2-7, reads SQTIHQWPATLVQPVGSPLSLECTVEGTSNPNLYWYRQAAGRGLQLLFYSVGIGQISSEVPQNLSASRPQDRQFILSSKKLLLSDSGFYLCAFTGGYEQYFGPGTRLTVT.

As to this clone: Other nucleotide sequences in the sample specify the same CDR3. The chain has TRBV18 and TRBJ2-7; D perhaps matches TRBD1 (7 bases). Germline V gene lookup returns CDR1 KGHSH and CDR2 LQKENI. The CDR3 consists of 15 residues. V shed 0 bases and J shed 4 bases, with 13 bases lying between them. The CDR3 coding sequence is TGTGCCAGCTCACCACCAGGGCAGGGGGGTTACGAGCAGTACTTC. Translating gives CASSPPGQGGYEQYF.

This sequence joins TRBV6-4 and TRBJ2-1; D is ambiguous. The V end was cut by 3 bases, the J end by 3 bases, with 6 bases between. The CDR3 runs to 13 residues. Germline V CDR1 and CDR2: MRHNA, SNTAGT. CDR3 bases: TGTGCCAGCAGTGAGGGTGTCTACAATGAGCAGTTCTTC. It yields the protein CASSEGVYNEQFF.

The V gene is TRBV7-2, the J gene TRBJ2-3; perhaps TRBD2 as D (6 bases). The CDR3 runs to 12 residues. Per the germline V gene, CDR1 is SGHTA and CDR2 is FQGNSA. The V and J ends lost 5 bases and 9 bases respectively, with 12 bases between them. This CDR3 reads CASSLDYHTQYF. Here the CDR3 DNA reads TGTGCCAGCAGCCTGGACTACCACACGCAGTATTTT. Full variable domain (rest looked up from reference TRBV7-2 and TRBJ2-3): GAGVSQSPSNKVTEKGKDVELRCDPISGHTALYWYRQSLGQGLEFLIYFQGNSAPDKSGLPSDRFSAERTGGSVSTLTIQRTQQEDSAVYLCASSLDYHTQYFGPGTRLTVL.

This chain connects TRBV29-1 to TRBJ2-2; D tentatively fits TRBD1 or TRBD2 (5 bases each). The germline V and J ends were trimmed by 6 bases and 2 bases, with 10 bases remaining between them. The CDR3 is made up of 13 amino acids. The germline V gene has CDR1 SQVTM and CDR2 ANQGSEA. CDR3 amino acids: CSVRETNTGELFF. The CDR3 nucleotides are TGCAGCGTCAGGGAGACAAACACCGGGGAGCTGTTTTTT.

The chain joins TRBV27 to TRBJ2-6; D remains unclear. Trimming cost V 5 bases and J 1 base, with 3 bases left between them. The CDR3 extends over 13 amino acids. Germline assignment: CDR1 MNHEY and CDR2 SMNVEV (reference sequence). The CDR3 bases are TGTGCCAGCAGTCCGTCTGGGGCCAACGTCCTGACTTTC. This encodes CASSPSGANVLTF.

The chain has TRBV4-3 and TRBJ1-3; no definite D call. With 0 bases removed from V and 4 bases from J, the gap between germline ends came to 10 bases. CDR1 LGHNA and CDR2 YSLEER come from the germline V gene. This CDR3 is built from 15 residues. CDR3 sequence (DNA): TGCGCCAGCAGCCAAGACACGGCAGGAGGAAACACCATATATTTT. It yields the protein CASSQDTAGGNTIYF.

CDR3 in amino acids: CASSLGGLDEQYF. CDR3 DNA: TGTGCCAGCAGCTTGGGGGGCTTAGACGAGCAGTACTTC. This chain connects TRBV7-2 to TRBJ2-7; D tentatively fits TRBD1 or TRBD2 (6 bases each). The CDR3 spans 13 residues. The germline gives CDR1 SGHTA, CDR2 FQGNSA. Deletions cut 3 bases from V and 5 bases from J, with 11 bases between.

The V call is TRBV7-2, the J call TRBJ1-2, with TRBD1 matching 9 bases. Looked up from germline, CDR1 is SGHTA and CDR2 is FQGNSA. This CDR3 is built from 15 residues. V was pared by 5 bases and J by 8 bases, with 12 bases of the junction left unmatched. CDR3 sequence (DNA): TGTGCCAGCAGCACTGAGACAGGGGGAAGGGGCGGCTACACCTTC. This codes for CASSTETGGRGGYTF. Full variable domain (missing parts from reference TRBV7-2 and TRBJ1-2): GAGVSQSPSNKVTEKGKDVELRCDPISGHTALYWYRQSLGQGLEFLIYFQGNSAPDKSGLPSDRFSAERTGGSVSTLTIQRTQQEDSAVYLCASSTETGGRGGYTFGSGTRLTVV.

The chain links TRBV27 to TRBJ2-6; 9 bases line up with TRBD1. Germline V gene lookup returns CDR1 MNHEY and CDR2 SMNVEV (reference sequence). With V trimmed by 3 bases and J by 0 bases, 12 bases remained unmatched. The CDR3 consists of 20 residues. CDR3 in DNA: TGTGCCAGCAGTTTGATCTTTGGGGGGACAGGGTCCTCTGGGGCCAACGTCCTGACTTTC. This gives the protein CASSLIFGGTGSSGANVLTF.